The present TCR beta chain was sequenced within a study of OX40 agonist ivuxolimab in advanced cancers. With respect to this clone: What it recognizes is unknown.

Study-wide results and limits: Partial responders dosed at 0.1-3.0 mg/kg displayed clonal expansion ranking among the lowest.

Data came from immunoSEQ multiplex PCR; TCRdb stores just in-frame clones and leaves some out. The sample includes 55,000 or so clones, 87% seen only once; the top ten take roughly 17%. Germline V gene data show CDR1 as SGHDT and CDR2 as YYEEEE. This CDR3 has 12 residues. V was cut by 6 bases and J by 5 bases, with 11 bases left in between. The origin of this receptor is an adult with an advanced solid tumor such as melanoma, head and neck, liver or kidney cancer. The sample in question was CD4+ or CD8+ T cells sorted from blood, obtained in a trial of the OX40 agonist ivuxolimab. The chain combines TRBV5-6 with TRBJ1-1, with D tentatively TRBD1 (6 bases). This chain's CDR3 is CASTKGGTEAFF. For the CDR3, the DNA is TGTGCCAGCACTAAAGGGGGGACTGAAGCTTTCTTT. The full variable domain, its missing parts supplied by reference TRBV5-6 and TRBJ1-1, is DAGVTQSPTHLIKTRGQQVTLRCSPKSGHDTVSWYQQALGQGPQFIFQYYEEEERQRGNFPDRFSGHQFPNYSSELNVNALLLGDSALYLCASTKGGTEAFFGQGTRLTVV.